The clone carrying this T cell receptor (beta chain) was seen more than once but under ten times. These data come from a study of shared clonotypes between healthy human individuals. Study-wide background: Contributing individuals were two females and a few males aged 18 to 49. The plates for each donor numbered three CD4 naive, three CD4 memory, two CD8 naive and one CD8 memory.

It was across several immunoSEQ plates that each subset's genomic DNA was evenly split. Assay used: immunoSEQ multiplex PCR; TCRdb lists only in-frame clones, some missing. This sample carries some 1.1 million clones, approximately 80% of them seen once, and the ten largest clones take about 0.89%. A split of CD4+ cells into CD45RA+ naive and CD45RA-negative memory subsets was performed. The CDR3 contains 12 residues. With 5 bases removed from V and 13 bases from J, the gap between germline ends came to 14 bases. CDR1 MGHDK and CDR2 SYGVNS come from the germline V gene. Specimen: memory CD4+ T cells from PBMCs. The subset here: CD45RA-negative fraction. The chain couples TRBV25-1 to TRBJ1-4; D uncertain. The sequence was obtained from a man aged 18 to 30 in good health. Some clones in this sample may be carry-over from other donors' samples. CDR3 sequence reads: CASSPGSLLLFF. The CDR3 nucleotides are TGTGCCAGCAGTCCTGGCAGCCTATTACTGTTTTTT.